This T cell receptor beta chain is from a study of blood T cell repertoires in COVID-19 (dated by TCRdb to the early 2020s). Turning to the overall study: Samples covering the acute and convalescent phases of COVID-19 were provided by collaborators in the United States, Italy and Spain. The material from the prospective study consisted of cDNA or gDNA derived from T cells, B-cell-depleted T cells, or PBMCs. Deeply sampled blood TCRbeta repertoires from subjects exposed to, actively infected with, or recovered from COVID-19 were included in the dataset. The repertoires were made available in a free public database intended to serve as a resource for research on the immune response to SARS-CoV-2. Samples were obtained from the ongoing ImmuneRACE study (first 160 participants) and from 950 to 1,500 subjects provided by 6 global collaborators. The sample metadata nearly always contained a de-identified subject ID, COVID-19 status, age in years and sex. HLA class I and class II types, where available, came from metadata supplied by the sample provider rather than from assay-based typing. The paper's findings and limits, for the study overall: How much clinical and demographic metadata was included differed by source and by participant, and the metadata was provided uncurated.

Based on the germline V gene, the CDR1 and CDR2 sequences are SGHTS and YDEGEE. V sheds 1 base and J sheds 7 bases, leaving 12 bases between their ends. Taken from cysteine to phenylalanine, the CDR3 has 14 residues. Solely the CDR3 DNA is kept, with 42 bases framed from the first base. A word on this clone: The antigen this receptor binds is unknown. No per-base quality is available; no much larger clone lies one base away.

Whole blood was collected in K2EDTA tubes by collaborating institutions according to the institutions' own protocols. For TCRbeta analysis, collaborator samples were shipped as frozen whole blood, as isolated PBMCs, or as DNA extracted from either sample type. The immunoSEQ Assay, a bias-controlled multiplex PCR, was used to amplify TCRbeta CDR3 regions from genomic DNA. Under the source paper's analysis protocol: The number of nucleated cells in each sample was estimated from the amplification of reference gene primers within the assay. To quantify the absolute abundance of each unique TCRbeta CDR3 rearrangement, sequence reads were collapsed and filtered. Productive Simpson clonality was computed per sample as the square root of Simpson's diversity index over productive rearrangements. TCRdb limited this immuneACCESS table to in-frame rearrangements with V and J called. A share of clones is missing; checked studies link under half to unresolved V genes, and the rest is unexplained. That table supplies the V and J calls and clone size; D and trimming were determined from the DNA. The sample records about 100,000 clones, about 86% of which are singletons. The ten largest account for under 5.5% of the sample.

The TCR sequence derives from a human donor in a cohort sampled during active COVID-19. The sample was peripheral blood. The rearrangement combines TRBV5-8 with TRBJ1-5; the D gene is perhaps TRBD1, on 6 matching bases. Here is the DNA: TGTGCCAGCAGCTTGAGGGGGGGCCGGCAGCCCCAGCATTTT. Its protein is CASSLRGGRQPQHF.